These 15 T cell receptor beta chains share one sample of origin, sequenced in a study of human T cells and chemical hapten exposure. TCRdb independently ran MiXCR on the RACE reads; one entry per CDR3 protein. The sample holds 95,000 to 150,000 distinct CDR3 sequences, about 11% seen once. Sample time point: patch test 3, about 24 weeks after DPC sensitization. The treatment was: therapeutic diphenylcyclopropenone sensitization with weekly scalp DPC. The sample was whole blood, taken in connection with sensitization to the hapten diphenylcyclopropenone (DPC). The source is a woman between 45 and 60 years old with alopecia areata. Some clones in this sample may be carry-over from other donors' samples.

There are a few counts of this clonotype. The CDR3 DNA follows: TGCGCCAGCAGCCCCCAGGGAAATCAGCCCCAGCATTTT. It codes for CASSPQGNQPQHF. The rearrangement uses TRBV5-1 and TRBJ1-5; D is perhaps TRBD1 (5 bases). Germline V gene sequence: CDR1 SGHRS, CDR2 YFSETQ. This CDR3 has 13 amino acids. Trimming shortened V by 4 bases and J by 4 bases, and 9 bases separated the two germline ends. Filled out from reference TRBV5-1 and TRBJ1-5, the complete variable domain reads KAGVTQTPRYLIKTRGQQVTLSCSPISGHRSVSWYQQTPGQGLQFLFEYFSETQRNKGNFPGRFSGRQFSNSRSEMNVSTLELGDSALYLCASSPQGNQPQHFGDGTRLSIL.

J is TRBJ1-5 and V is TRBV3-1; no clear D gene. The CDR3 covers 14 residues. Germline CDR1 reads LGHDT; CDR2 reads YNNKEL (reference sequence). The V end lost 4 bases, the J end lost 6 bases, and 13 bases lay between the germline ends. The CDR3 protein is CASSPYREGQPQHF. DNA for the CDR3: TGTGCCAGCAGCCCGTACAGAGAAGGTCAGCCCCAGCATTTT.

V is TRBV3-1 and J is TRBJ1-2, with D unclear. Germline assignment: CDR1 LGHDT and CDR2 YNNKEL (reference sequence). Trimming stripped 1 base from V and 7 bases from J, with 13 bases between. The CDR3 has 14 residues. CDR3 DNA sequence: TGTGCCAGCAGCCAAGTGGAGGGAGTCGGTGGCTACACCTTC. Its protein is CASSQVEGVGGYTF.

This clonotype was counted many times. The chain combines TRBV4-2 with TRBJ2-5, with TRBD2 matching 10 bases. J gave up 4 bases and V 4 bases, and 12 bases lay outside the gene matches. The CDR3 has 17 residues. CDR1 is LGHNA, CDR2 YNFKEQ, per germline. The CDR3: CASSPTSGANRGETQYF. CDR3 bases: TGTGCCAGCAGCCCCACTAGCGGGGCTAACCGGGGAGAGACCCAGTACTTC.

Many counts were recorded for this clonotype. The chain is built from TRBV2 and TRBJ2-1; 9 bases align to TRBD2. Trimming removed 7 bases from V and 1 base from J; junction bases left unmatched: 8. The CDR3 extends over 16 amino acids. Germline V CDR1 and CDR2: SNHLY, FYNNEI. The DNA for the CDR3 is TGTGCCAGCACTTTAACTAGCGGGCGTTCCTACAATGAGCAGTTCTTC. Its protein product is CASTLTSGRSYNEQFF. Combining the CDR3 with reference TRBV2 and TRBJ2-1 gives the whole variable domain EPEVTQTPSHQVTQMGQEVILRCVPISNHLYFYWYRQILGQKVEFLVSFYNNEISEKSEIFDDQFSVERPDGSNFTLKIRSTKLEDSAMYFCASTLTSGRSYNEQFFGPGTRLTVL.

The chain has TRBV27 and TRBJ2-3; TRBD2 matches at 9 bases. Germline trimming cut 5 bases from V and 4 bases from J; bases unmatched to any gene: 13. The CDR3 runs 17 residues. Germline loops: CDR1 MNHEY, CDR2 SMNVEV (reference sequence). CDR3 sequence (DNA): TGTGCCAGCAGTCCAGGAGGGGCGGGAGGGCCCGCAGATACGCAGTATTTT. This codes for CASSPGGAGGPADTQYF.

The chain joins TRBV12-3 or TRBV12-4 to TRBJ2-5; 8 bases map to TRBD1. The CDR3 length is 13 residues. Trimming at V came to 4 bases and at J to 5 bases, leaving 3 bases not matched to a gene. The CDR3 loop reads CASSWTGRETQYF. CDR3 DNA sequence: TGTGCCAGCAGTTGGACAGGGCGGGAGACCCAGTACTTC.

Only a few counts were recorded for this clonotype. The chain has TRBV12-3 or TRBV12-4 and TRBJ2-1; D may be TRBD2 (7 bases). There are 15 residues in the CDR3. Between the trimmed V and J ends, which lost 1 base and 8 bases, there was a span of 15 bases. CDR3 DNA: TGTGCCAGCAGTTTAGGGGGGGGGCCGGTCTATGAGCAGTTCTTC. It translates to CASSLGGGPVYEQFF.

The chain uses TRBV5-1 and TRBJ2-5; D not certain. Trimming stripped 0 bases from V and 8 bases from J, with 11 bases between. The CDR3 consists of 13 residues. Looked up from germline, CDR1 is SGHRS and CDR2 is YFSETQ. The CDR3 nucleotides read TGCGCCAGCAGCTTGGCCCCTAAAGGTACCCAGTACTTC. As protein: CASSLAPKGTQYF.

The gene calls are TRBV6-1 and TRBJ1-5; D not certain. Germline CDR1 and CDR2: MNHNS and SASEGT. This CDR3 spans 10 amino acids. V lost 1 base and J lost 11, with 3 bases in between. The DNA for the CDR3 is TGTGCCAGCAGTGAAGGGACCCAGCATTTT. This sequence encodes CASSEGTQHF.

This clonotype occurred many times. The genes are TRBV6-1 and TRBJ2-2; no definite D call. V was pared by 0 bases and J by 0 bases, with 17 bases between. CDR3 length equals 19 residues. Per germline, CDR1 MNHNS and CDR2 SASEGT. This chain's CDR3 is CASSEALLELAANTGELFF. CDR3 nucleotides: TGTGCCAGCAGTGAAGCGCTTCTAGAGTTGGCAGCGAACACCGGGGAGCTGTTTTTT.

This clonotype was detected many times. The chain joins TRBV6-5 to TRBJ1-1, with D possibly TRBD1 on 6 matching bases. Germline CDR1 is MNHEY and CDR2 is SVGAGI. The ends were cut back, 0 bases at V and 1 base at J, with 12 bases in the middle. The CDR3 contains 16 residues. CDR3 nucleotide sequence: TGTGCCAGCAGTTACTCGAGACAGGAGGGGAACACTGAAGCTTTCTTT. The encoded protein is CASSYSRQEGNTEAFF.

This chain links TRBV11-2 with TRBJ1-1; TRBD1 matches at 12 bases. The V gene's germline CDR1 is SGHAT and CDR2 FQNNGV. This CDR3 comprises 14 residues. The junction had 5 bases not matched to a gene; V was cut back by 0 bases and J by 12 bases. The CDR3 DNA is TGTGCCAGCAGCTTAGATGGGACAGGGGGCGAGACTTTCTTT. This codes for CASSLDGTGGETFF.

This clonotype has ten or more counts. CDR3 protein: CASSPQGRGEAKNIQYF. DNA of the CDR3: TGTGCCAGCAGCCCACAGGGGCGGGGTGAAGCCAAAAACATTCAGTACTTC. The chain uses TRBV6-5 and TRBJ2-4; a weak D match, TRBD1 (7 bases). Germline CDR1 MNHEY, CDR2 SVGAGI. Deletions cut 6 bases from V and 0 bases from J, with 18 bases between. CDR3 length: 17 residues.

This clonotype was seen ten or more times. The rearrangement uses TRBV12-3 or TRBV12-4 and TRBJ1-4; D is unresolved. V was trimmed by 3 bases and J by 6 bases, leaving 2 bases between them. The CDR3 covers 11 residues. CDR3: CASSFDEKLFF. CDR3 sequence (DNA): TGTGCCAGCAGTTTCGATGAAAAACTGTTTTTT.